The text below deals with one TCR beta chain. Germline V gene data show CDR1 as SGHTA and CDR2 as FQGNSA. V was shortened by 0 bases and J by 8 bases, with 14 bases between the two germline ends. This CDR3 comprises 15 residues. The data were taken from a study of blood T cell repertoires in COVID-19. Study overall: Sites across the United States, Italy and Spain contributed samples from acute and convalescent COVID-19. In each case, the material was cDNA or gDNA derived from T cells, B-cell-depleted T cells, or PBMCs.

Original analysis: Amplification with reference gene primers provided the estimates of nucleated cell counts. TCRdb keeps only in-frame clones here, not all; method: immunoSEQ multiplex PCR. V, J and clone size derive from that table, while D and trimming were established from the DNA sequence. The data contain roughly 90,000 clones, 85% of them singletons. The clonotype comes from a man in his fifties with acute or convalescent COVID-19. The sequencing input was peripheral blood. The rearrangement links TRBV7-2 to TRBJ2-1; tentative D call: TRBD2 (5 bases). The CDR3 region has the DNA TGTGCCAGCAGCTTAGCGATCGGGGTGAAGGATGAGCAGTTCTTC. This sequence encodes CASSLAIGVKDEQFF.